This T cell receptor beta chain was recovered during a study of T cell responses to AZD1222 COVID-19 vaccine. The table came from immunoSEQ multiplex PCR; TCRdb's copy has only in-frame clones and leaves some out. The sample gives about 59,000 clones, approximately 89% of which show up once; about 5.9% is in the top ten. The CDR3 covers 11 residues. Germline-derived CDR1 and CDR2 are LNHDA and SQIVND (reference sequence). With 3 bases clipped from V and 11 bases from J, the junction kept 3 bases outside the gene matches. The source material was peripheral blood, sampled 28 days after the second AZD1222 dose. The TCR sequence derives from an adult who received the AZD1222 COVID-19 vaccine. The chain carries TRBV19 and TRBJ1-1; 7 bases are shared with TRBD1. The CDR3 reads CASSIRGRAFF. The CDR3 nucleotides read TGTGCCAGTAGTATCAGGGGGAGGGCTTTCTTT.